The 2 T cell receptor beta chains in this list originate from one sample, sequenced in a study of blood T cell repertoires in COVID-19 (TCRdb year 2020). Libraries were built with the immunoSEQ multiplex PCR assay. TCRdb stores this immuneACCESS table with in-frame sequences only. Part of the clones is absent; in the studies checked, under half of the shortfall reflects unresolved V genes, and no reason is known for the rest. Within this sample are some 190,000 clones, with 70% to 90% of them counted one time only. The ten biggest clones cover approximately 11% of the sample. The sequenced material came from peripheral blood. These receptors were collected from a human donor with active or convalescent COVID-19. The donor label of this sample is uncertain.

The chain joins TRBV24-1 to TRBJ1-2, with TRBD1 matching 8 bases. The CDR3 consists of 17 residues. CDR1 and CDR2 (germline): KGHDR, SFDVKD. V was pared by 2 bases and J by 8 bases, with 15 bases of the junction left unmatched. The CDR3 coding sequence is TGTGCCACCAGTGATTCGACAGGGGTAGGGACTACTCGGGGCTACACCTTC. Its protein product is CATSDSTGVGTTRGYTF.

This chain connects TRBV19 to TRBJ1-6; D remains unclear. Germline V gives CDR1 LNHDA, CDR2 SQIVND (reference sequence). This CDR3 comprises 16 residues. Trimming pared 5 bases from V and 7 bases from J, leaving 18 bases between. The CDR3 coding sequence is TGTGCCAGTAGTGCCCGCAGGCAGGTACAGAATTCACCCCTCCACTTT. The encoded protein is CASSARRQVQNSPLHF.